The clone carrying this T cell receptor (beta chain) was seen a handful of times. What it binds is unknown. The CDR3 consists of 17 residues. The ends lost 5 bases at V and 3 bases at J; junction bases unmatched: 8. In germline, CDR1 is SGHNT, CDR2 YENEEA. Sample-barcoded 5' priming and a J-beta primer mix drove a second PCR of 7 to 11 cycles. TCRdb called the 5' RACE reads again in MiXCR, with one record for every CDR3 protein. The sample gives around 700,000 distinct CDR3 sequences, 20% to 25% of which show up once; around 9.2% is in the top ten. This sample stems from a study of blood T cells in healthy people across ages. Whole-study findings and limits: The study lacked donor CMV status, which possibly confounded expanded clonotype changes.

There were at least 5.5 micrograms of total RNA extracted from every sample. In addition, the sample was reused for a study of T cells of mothers and their children. That study adds: The whole RNA yield was converted to cDNA, approximately 1.6 ug per 15 ul.

The chain is built from TRBV11-3 and TRBJ2-1; 12 nucleotides match TRBD2. The sequenced sample was blood. This TCR came from a boy between 5 and 17 years old in good health. CDR3 nucleotides: TGTGCCAGCAGCCCCCGGACTAGCGGGGCGATCTACAATGAGCAGTTCTTC. Its protein is CASSPRTSGAIYNEQFF.